This TCR beta chain is from a study of OX40 agonist ivuxolimab in advanced cancers. With 4 bases clipped from V and 3 bases from J, the junction kept 14 bases outside the gene matches. In germline, CDR1 is LGHNA, CDR2 YSLEER. There are 17 residues in the CDR3. The repertoire was sequenced with immunoSEQ multiplex PCR; TCRdb's copy has only in-frame clones and lacks some. Here the sample spans about 91,000 clones, approximately 88% being singletons. This clonotype was obtained from an adult with an advanced solid tumor such as melanoma, head and neck, liver or kidney cancer. This specimen was CD4+ or CD8+ T cells sorted from blood, taken in a trial of the OX40 agonist ivuxolimab. The chain recombines TRBV4-3 with TRBJ1-2, with 7 bases identical to TRBD1. The CDR3 coding sequence is TGCGCCAGCAGCCTGCAACTCAAGACCGGGACAGACTATGGCTACACCTTC. This gives the protein CASSLQLKTGTDYGYTF.